The T cell receptor beta chain under discussion was sequenced for a study of sequential checkpoint blockade in melanoma. The wider study: Arm A got nivolumab then ipilimumab; arm B the reverse, 1:1. Each arm's sequence ended with maintenance nivolumab.

TCRdb's copy holds only in-frame clones and misses some; the assay was immunoSEQ multiplex PCR. The table has over 30,000 clones, 84% seen once. Treatment meaning: randomized to nivolumab then ipilimumab (arm A) or the reverse (arm B). Patients had received no earlier DNA-damaging chemotherapy. Live CD3+CD8+ CD19− CD56− cells were sorted from PBMCs. From germline, CDR1 is LNHDA and CDR2 SQIVND (reference sequence). This CDR3 has 15 amino acids. Trimming took 3 bases from V and 0 from J, leaving 9 bases between them. The receptor's source is a human donor with melanoma. The rearrangement links TRBV19 to TRBJ2-1, with a weak D call TRBD1 (5 bases). The sequencing used CD8+ T cells sorted from blood (inferred from file names), collected from a patient given nivolumab and ipilimumab in sequence. The DNA for the CDR3 is TGTGCCAGTAGTATGTGGCAGGGCTCCTACAATGAGCAGTTCTTC. This gives the protein CASSMWQGSYNEQFF. Combining the CDR3 with reference TRBV19 and TRBJ2-1 gives the whole variable domain DGGITQSPKYLFRKEGQNVTLSCEQNLNHDAMYWYRQDPGQGLRLIYYSQIVNDFQKGDIAEGYSVSREKKESFPLTVTSAQKNPTAFYLCASSMWQGSYNEQFFGPGTRLTVL.